The source of this T cell receptor (beta chain) is a study of Tregs in tolerant kidney transplant recipients. To note about this clone: Its antigen is unknown.

Study-wide results and caveats: No direct test of biological reproducibility was done here. Validation in larger populations is needed because few patients were studied.

Some clones are missing from TCRdb's copy, which holds only in-frame ones; the method was immunoSEQ multiplex PCR. The sample yields about 88,000 clones, roughly 92% seen once. The receptor was isolated from a human donor in good health. The material sequenced was CD8+ T cells from blood.

CDR3 amino acids: CASPNVGGSPNYGYTF. The CDR3 coding sequence is TGTGCCAGCCCTAATGTCGGGGGATCCCCTAACTATGGCTACACCTTC. The J gene is TRBJ1-2, the V gene TRBV2; possible D gene TRBD1, 5 bases. Germline V CDR1 and CDR2: SNHLY, FYNNEI. Between the trimmed V and J ends, which lost 8 bases and 0 bases, there was a span of 19 bases. This CDR3 contains 16 residues. The full variable domain, with the rest looked up from reference TRBV2 and TRBJ1-2, is EPEVTQTPSHQVTQMGQEVILRCVPISNHLYFYWYRQILGQKVEFLVSFYNNEISEKSEIFDDQFSVERPDGSNFTLKIRSTKLEDSAMYFCASPNVGGSPNYGYTFGSGTRLTVV.